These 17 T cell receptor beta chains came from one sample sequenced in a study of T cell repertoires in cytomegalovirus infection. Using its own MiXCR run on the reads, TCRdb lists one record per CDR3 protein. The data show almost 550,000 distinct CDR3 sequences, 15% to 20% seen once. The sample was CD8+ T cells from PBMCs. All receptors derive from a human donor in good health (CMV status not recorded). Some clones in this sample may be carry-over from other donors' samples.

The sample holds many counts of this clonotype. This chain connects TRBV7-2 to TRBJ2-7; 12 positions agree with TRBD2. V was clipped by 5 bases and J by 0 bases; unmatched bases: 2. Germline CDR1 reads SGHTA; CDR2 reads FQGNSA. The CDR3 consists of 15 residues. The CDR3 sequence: CASSRTSGNSYEQYF. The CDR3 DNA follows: TGTGCCAGCAGCAGGACTAGCGGGAACTCCTACGAGCAGTACTTC. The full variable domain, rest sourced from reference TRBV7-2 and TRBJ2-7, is GAGVSQSPSNKVTEKGKDVELRCDPISGHTALYWYRQSLGQGLEFLIYFQGNSAPDKSGLPSDRFSAERTGGSVSTLTIQRTQQEDSAVYLCASSRTSGNSYEQYFGPGTRLTVT.

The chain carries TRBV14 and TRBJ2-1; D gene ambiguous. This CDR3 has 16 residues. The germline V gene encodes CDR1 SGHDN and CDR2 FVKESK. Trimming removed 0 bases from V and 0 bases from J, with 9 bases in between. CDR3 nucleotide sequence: TGTGCCAGCAGCCAAGAGCCCTCACGCTCCTACAATGAGCAGTTCTTC. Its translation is CASSQEPSRSYNEQFF.

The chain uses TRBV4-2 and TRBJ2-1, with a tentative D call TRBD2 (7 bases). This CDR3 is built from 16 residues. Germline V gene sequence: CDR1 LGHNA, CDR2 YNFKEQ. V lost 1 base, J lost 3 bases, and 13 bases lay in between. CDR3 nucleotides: TGTGCCAGCAGCCAAGCCGGACAGCGGGACTACAATGAGCAGTTCTTC. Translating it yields CASSQAGQRDYNEQFF.

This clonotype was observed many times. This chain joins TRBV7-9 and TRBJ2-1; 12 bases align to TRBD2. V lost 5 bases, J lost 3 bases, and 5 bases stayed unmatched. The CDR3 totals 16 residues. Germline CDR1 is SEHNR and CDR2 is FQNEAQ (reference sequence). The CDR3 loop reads CASSPELAGGYNEQFF. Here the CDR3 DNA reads TGTGCCAGCAGCCCAGAACTAGCGGGGGGCTACAATGAGCAGTTCTTC.

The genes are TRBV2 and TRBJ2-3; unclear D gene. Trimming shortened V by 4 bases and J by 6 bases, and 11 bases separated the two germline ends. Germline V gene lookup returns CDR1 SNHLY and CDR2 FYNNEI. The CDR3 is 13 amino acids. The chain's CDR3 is CASSALGSDTQYF. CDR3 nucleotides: TGTGCCAGCAGTGCTTTAGGTTCCGATACGCAGTATTTT.

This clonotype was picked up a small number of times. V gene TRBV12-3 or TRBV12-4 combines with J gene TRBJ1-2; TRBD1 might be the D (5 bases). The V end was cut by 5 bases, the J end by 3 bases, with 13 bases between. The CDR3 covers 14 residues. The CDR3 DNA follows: TGTGCCAGCAGTCTTTACGGGGGACACTATGGCTACACCTTC. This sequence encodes CASSLYGGHYGYTF.

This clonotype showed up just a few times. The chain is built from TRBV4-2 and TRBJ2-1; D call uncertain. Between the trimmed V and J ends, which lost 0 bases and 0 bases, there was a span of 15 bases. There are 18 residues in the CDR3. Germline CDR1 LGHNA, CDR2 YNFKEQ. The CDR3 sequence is CASSQDVTPASSYNEQFF. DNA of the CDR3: TGTGCCAGCAGCCAAGATGTAACCCCAGCAAGCTCCTACAATGAGCAGTTCTTC.

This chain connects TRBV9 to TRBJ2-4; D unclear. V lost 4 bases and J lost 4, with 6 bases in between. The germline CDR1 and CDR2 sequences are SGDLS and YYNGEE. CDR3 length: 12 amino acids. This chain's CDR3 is CASSSLKNIQYF. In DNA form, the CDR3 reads TGTGCCAGCAGCTCTTTGAAAAACATTCAGTACTTC.

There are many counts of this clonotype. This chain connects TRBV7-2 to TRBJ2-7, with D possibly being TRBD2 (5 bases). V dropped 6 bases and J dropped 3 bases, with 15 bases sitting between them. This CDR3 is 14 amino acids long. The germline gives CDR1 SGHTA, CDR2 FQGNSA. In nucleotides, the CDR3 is TGTGCCAGCAGATCAGAGGCGGGTGTCTACGAGCAGTACTTC. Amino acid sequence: CASRSEAGVYEQYF.

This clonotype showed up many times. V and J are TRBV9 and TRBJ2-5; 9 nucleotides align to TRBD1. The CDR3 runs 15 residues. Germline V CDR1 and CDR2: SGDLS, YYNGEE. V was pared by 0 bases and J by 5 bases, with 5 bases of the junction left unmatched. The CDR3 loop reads CASSVEGQGAETQYF. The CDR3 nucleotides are TGTGCCAGCAGCGTAGAGGGACAGGGAGCTGAGACCCAGTACTTC.

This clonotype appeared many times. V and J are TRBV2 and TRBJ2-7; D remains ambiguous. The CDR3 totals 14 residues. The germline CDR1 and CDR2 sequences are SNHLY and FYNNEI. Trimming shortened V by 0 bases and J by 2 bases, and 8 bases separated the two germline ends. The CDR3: CASSEASDTYEQYF. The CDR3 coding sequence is TGTGCCAGCAGTGAAGCATCAGATACCTACGAGCAGTACTTC.

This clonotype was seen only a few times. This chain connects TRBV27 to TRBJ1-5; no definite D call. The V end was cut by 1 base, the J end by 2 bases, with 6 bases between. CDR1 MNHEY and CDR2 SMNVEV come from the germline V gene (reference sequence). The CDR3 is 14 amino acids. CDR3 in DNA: TGTGCCAGCAGTTTATTCCAGGGCAATCAGCCCCAGCATTTT. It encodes CASSLFQGNQPQHF.

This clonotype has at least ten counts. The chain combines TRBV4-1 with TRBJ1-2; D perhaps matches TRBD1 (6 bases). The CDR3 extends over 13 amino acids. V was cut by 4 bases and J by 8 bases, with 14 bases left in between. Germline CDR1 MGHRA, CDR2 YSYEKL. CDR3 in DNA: TGCGCCAGCAGCCCCTTGACAGGCGAAGGCTACACCTTC. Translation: CASSPLTGEGYTF.

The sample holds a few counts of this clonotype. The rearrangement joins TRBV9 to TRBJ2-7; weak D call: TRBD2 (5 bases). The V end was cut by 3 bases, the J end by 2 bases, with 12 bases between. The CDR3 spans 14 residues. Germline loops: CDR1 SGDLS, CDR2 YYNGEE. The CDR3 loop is CASSAGLTTYEQYF. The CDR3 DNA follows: TGTGCCAGCAGCGCCGGACTGACGACCTACGAGCAGTACTTC. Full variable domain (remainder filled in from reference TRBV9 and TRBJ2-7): DSGVTQTPKHLITATGQRVTLRCSPRSGDLSVYWYQQSLDQGLQFLIQYYNGEERAKGNILERFSAQQFPDLHSELNLSSLELGDSALYFCASSAGLTTYEQYFGPGTRLTVT.

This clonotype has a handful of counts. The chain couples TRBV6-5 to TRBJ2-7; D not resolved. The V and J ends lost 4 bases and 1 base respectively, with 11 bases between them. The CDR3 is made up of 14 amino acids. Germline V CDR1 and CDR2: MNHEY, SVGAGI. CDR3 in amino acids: CASSSSWGSYEQYF. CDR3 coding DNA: TGTGCCAGCAGTTCTAGTTGGGGATCCTACGAGCAGTACTTC.

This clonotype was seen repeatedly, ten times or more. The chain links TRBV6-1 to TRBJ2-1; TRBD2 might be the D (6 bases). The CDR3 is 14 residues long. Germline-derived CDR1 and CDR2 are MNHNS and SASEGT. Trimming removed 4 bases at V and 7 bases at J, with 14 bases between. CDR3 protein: CASSVAGRVNEQFF. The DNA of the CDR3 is TGTGCCAGCAGTGTGGCGGGGCGAGTTAATGAGCAGTTCTTC.

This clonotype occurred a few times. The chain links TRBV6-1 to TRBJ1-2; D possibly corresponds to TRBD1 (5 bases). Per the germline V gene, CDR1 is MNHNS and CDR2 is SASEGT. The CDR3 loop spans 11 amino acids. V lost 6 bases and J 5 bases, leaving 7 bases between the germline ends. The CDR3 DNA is TGTGCCAGCAGGACAGCATATGGCTACACCTTC. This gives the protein CASRTAYGYTF.